The 11 T cell receptor beta chains presented below share a single source sample, sequenced in a study of glioma-infiltrating T cells. The iRepertoire nested amplicon-rescue multiplex PCR amplified TCR alpha and beta CDR3s from RNA. From the multiplex PCR reads, TCRdb called clonotypes with MiXCR, one entry per CDR3 protein. Among around 170,000 distinct CDR3 sequences, 43% were seen once, and the ten largest hold around 5.2%. The sample consisted of glioma tissue, nonneoplastic brain tissue, or PBMCs (not recorded which). The source is a human donor with low-grade glioma or glioblastoma, undergoing nonglioma brain surgery, or in good health (not recorded which).

This clonotype was counted ten times or more. The V call is TRBV7-8, the J call TRBJ1-1; unclear D gene. The CDR3 covers 12 residues. CDR1 and CDR2 from the germline V gene are SGHVS and FQNEAQ. Deletions cut 2 bases from V and 5 bases from J, with 6 bases between. CDR3 nucleotide sequence: TGTGCCAGCAGCTTATCTACGACTGAAGCTTTCTTT. Amino acids: CASSLSTTEAFF. Looking up the rest from reference TRBV7-8 and TRBJ1-1 gives the full variable domain: GAGVSQSPRYKVAKRGQDVALRCDPISGHVSLFWYQQALGQGPEFLTYFQNEAQLDKSGLPSDRFFAERPEGSVSTLKIQRTQQEDSAVYLCASSLSTTEAFFGQGTRLTVV.

On this clonotype itself: Being one base from a much bigger clone, this may be a read error. The chain employs TRBV28 and TRBJ1-2; D is undetermined. This CDR3 has 11 residues. The ends were cut back, 3 bases at V and 7 bases at J, with 6 bases in the middle. CDR1 MDHEN and CDR2 SYDVKM come from the germline V gene. The CDR3 region is CASSFSGGYTF. Here the CDR3 DNA reads TGTGCCAGCAGTTTCAGTGGTGGCTACACCTTC.

This clonotype was counted at least ten times. The chain has TRBV6-1 and TRBJ2-1; D is possibly TRBD2 (6 bases). Germline CDR1 reads MNHNS; CDR2 reads SASEGT. Trimming took off 5 bases at V and 4 bases at J, with 9 bases between the two ends. There are 13 residues in the CDR3. The DNA of the CDR3 is TGTGCCAGCAGTCGGGGAGGTTACAATGAGCAGTTCTTC. Residues: CASSRGGYNEQFF.

For this clonotype: A single base separates this from a much larger clone, so it may be a read error. This chain links TRBV24-1 with TRBJ2-5; TRBD1 is a possible D gene (6 bases). This CDR3 is 15 amino acids long. Germline CDR1 reads KGHDR; CDR2 reads SFDVKD. CDR3 sequence (DNA): TGTTCCACCAGTGATTTCGAGACAGGCCAAGAGACCCAGTACTTC. Its translation is CSTSDFETGQETQYF.

Remarks on this clonotype: Germline is not matched at one junction end, which may reflect a read error. This sequence joins TRBV5-4 and TRBJ1-2; tentatively, D is TRBD1 (5 bases). CDR3 length equals 14 residues. CDR1 is SGHNT, CDR2 YYREEE, per germline (reference sequence). CDR3 coding DNA: TGTGCCAGAAGCTCCCTGCGGGGCAGGGATGGCTACACCTTC. Its translation is CARSSLRGRDGYTF.

About this clonotype: This clone may be a read error of a much larger clone one base away. V and J are TRBV27 and TRBJ2-7; TRBD1 matches at 7 bases. Germline values: CDR1 MNHEY, CDR2 SMNVEV (reference sequence). Trimming at V came to 3 bases and at J to 3 bases, leaving 14 bases not matched to a gene. This CDR3 comprises 17 residues. This CDR3 reads CASSFSAGQVANYEQYF. For the CDR3, the DNA is TGTGCCAGCAGTTTTTCCGCCGGACAGGTGGCGAACTACGAGCAGTACTTC.

With respect to this clonotype: Given a much more abundant clone one base away, this may be a read error. This sequence joins TRBV2 and TRBJ1-1, with 7 bases identical to TRBD1. V was pared by 2 bases and J by 1 base, with 1 base of the junction left unmatched. Germline V CDR1 and CDR2: SNHLY, FYNNEI. This CDR3 is 14 amino acids long. The CDR3 reads CASSEQGENTEAFF. The CDR3 DNA is TGTGCCAGCAGTGAACAGGGGGAGAACACTGAAGCTTTCTTT.

The chain uses TRBV12-3 or TRBV12-4 and TRBJ2-7; TRBD2 matches at 7 bases. V was clipped by 2 bases and J by 2 bases; unmatched bases: 18. The CDR3 has 19 amino acids. Here the CDR3 reads CASSLMGPAGTGFTYEQYF. CDR3 nucleotide sequence: TGTGCCAGCAGTTTAATGGGGCCAGCGGGAACGGGTTTTACCTACGAGCAGTACTTC.

This clonotype was detected a few times. The chain uses TRBV7-9 and TRBJ2-3, with D perhaps matching TRBD1 or TRBD2 (5 bases each). Per the germline V gene, CDR1 is SEHNR and CDR2 is FQNEAQ (reference sequence). The CDR3 contains 15 residues. Trimming took 3 bases from V and 4 from J, leaving 14 bases between them. CDR3 amino acids: CASSLRGVGADTQYF. The CDR3 nucleotides read TGTGCCAGCAGCTTGAGGGGAGTAGGGGCAGATACGCAGTATTTT.

The V gene is TRBV29-1, the J gene TRBJ2-1; 12 bases agree with TRBD2. Germline V gene data show CDR1 as SQVTM and CDR2 as ANQGSEA. The junction had 9 bases not matched to a gene; V was cut back by 7 bases and J by 2 bases. The CDR3 is made up of 16 amino acids. The CDR3 loop is CSARPGLAGTYNEQFF. DNA of the CDR3: TGCAGCGCAAGACCTGGACTAGCGGGGACCTACAATGAGCAGTTCTTC.

A word on this clonotype: The germline gene is not matched at one end of the junction; a read error may be the cause. V usage is TRBV6-5 and J usage is TRBJ2-5; 8 nucleotides line up with TRBD2. Germline CDR1 MNHEY, CDR2 SVGAGI. CDR3 length: 16 residues. In DNA form, the CDR3 reads TGTGCCAGCAGTTCGACGGGGACTAGAGGGCAAGAGACCAAGTACTTC. It encodes CASSSTGTRGQETKYF.